Listed below are T cell receptor beta chains from one sample, sequenced in a study of blood T cells in healthy people across ages. TCRdb recomputed calls from the 5' RACE reads with MiXCR, one row per CDR3 protein. The sample lists approximately 800,000 distinct CDR3 sequences; roughly 25% were seen once. This same sample was also part of a study on T cells of mothers and their children.

Sequencing used blood. Every receptor here comes from a boy between 10 and 17 years old in good health. The CDR3 runs from the conserved cysteine through the conserved F or W. A D gene is named only where the DNA matches it firmly. The listing skips clone size in some rows; elsewhere it reads once, few, many or a size class.

j_gene: TRBJ1-2; abundance: -; v_gene: TRBV4-1; d_gene: -; CDR3aa: CASSQDVSTRGYTF; CDR3nt: TGCGCCAGCAGCCAAGATGTCAGCACTCGTGGCTACACCTTC
j_gene: TRBJ1-5; abundance: -; v_gene: TRBV20-1; d_gene: -; CDR3aa: CSARSQDYSNQPQHF; CDR3nt: TGCAGTGCTAGATCACAGGACTATAGCAATCAGCCCCAGCATTTT
j_gene: TRBJ1-5; abundance: -; v_gene: TRBV20-1; d_gene: -; CDR3aa: CSAPGSRGNQPQHF; CDR3nt: TGCAGTGCTCCCGGTAGTAGGGGCAATCAGCCCCAGCATTTT
j_gene: TRBJ2-7; abundance: -; v_gene: TRBV12-3/TRBV12-4; d_gene: TRBD1; CDR3aa: CASSPTGGWDEQYF; CDR3nt: TGTGCCAGCAGTCCTACAGGGGGCTGGGACGAGCAGTACTTC
j_gene: TRBJ1-2; abundance: -; v_gene: TRBV27; d_gene: -; CDR3aa: CASSATWGEFYGYTF; CDR3nt: TGTGCCAGCAGTGCAACATGGGGGGAATTCTATGGCTACACCTTC
j_gene: TRBJ2-1; abundance: -; v_gene: TRBV12-3/TRBV12-4; d_gene: TRBD1; CDR3aa: CASTPGQTYNEQFF; CDR3nt: TGTGCCAGCACCCCGGGACAGACCTACAATGAGCAGTTCTTC
j_gene: TRBJ2-1; abundance: few; v_gene: TRBV18; d_gene: -; CDR3aa: CASSPPTGGGYNEQFF; CDR3nt: TGTGCCAGCTCACCACCAACAGGGGGGGGATACAATGAGCAGTTCTTC
j_gene: TRBJ2-2; abundance: few; v_gene: TRBV4-3; d_gene: -; CDR3aa: CASRLGESTGELFF; CDR3nt: TGCGCCAGCAGGCTAGGGGAGAGCACCGGGGAGCTGTTTTTT
j_gene: TRBJ1-4; abundance: -; v_gene: TRBV15; d_gene: TRBD1; CDR3aa: CATSRDSGQGNEKLFF; CDR3nt: TGTGCCACCAGCAGAGATTCGGGACAGGGAAATGAAAAACTGTTTTTT
j_gene: TRBJ2-1; abundance: -; v_gene: TRBV20-1; d_gene: TRBD2; CDR3aa: CSASFRAGGRYNEQFF; CDR3nt: TGCAGTGCTAGCTTCCGGGCGGGGGGGAGGTATAATGAGCAGTTCTTC
j_gene: TRBJ2-3; abundance: -; v_gene: TRBV11-2; d_gene: -; CDR3aa: CASSRRDGQELDTQYF; CDR3nt: TGTGCCAGCAGCCGTCGGGACGGCCAGGAGTTAGATACGCAGTATTTT
j_gene: TRBJ1-5; abundance: -; v_gene: TRBV12-3/TRBV12-4; d_gene: -; CDR3aa: CAGSLPGPDQPQHF; CDR3nt: TGTGCCGGCAGTTTACCAGGGCCCGATCAGCCCCAGCATTTT
j_gene: TRBJ2-1; abundance: -; v_gene: TRBV6-2/TRBV6-3; d_gene: -; CDR3aa: CASSTLRFSSYNEQFF; CDR3nt: TGTGCCAGCAGTACCCTCAGGTTCAGCTCCTACAATGAGCAGTTCTTC
j_gene: TRBJ1-1; abundance: -; v_gene: TRBV11-2; d_gene: TRBD1; CDR3aa: CASSLYRQGVMNTEAFF; CDR3nt: TGTGCCAGCAGCTTATATCGACAGGGGGTAATGAACACTGAAGCTTTCTTT
j_gene: TRBJ1-2; abundance: few; v_gene: TRBV29-1; d_gene: TRBD1; CDR3aa: CSVKGQGPVPNYGYTF; CDR3nt: TGCAGCGTGAAAGGACAGGGGCCCGTTCCTAACTATGGCTACACCTTC
j_gene: TRBJ2-3; abundance: -; v_gene: TRBV29-1; d_gene: -; CDR3aa: CSVDWSTDTQYF; CDR3nt: TGCAGCGTTGACTGGAGCACAGATACGCAGTATTTT
j_gene: TRBJ2-4; abundance: -; v_gene: TRBV2; d_gene: TRBD2; CDR3aa: CASSEIPGGENIQYF; CDR3nt: TGTGCCAGCAGTGAAATCCCCGGGGGGGAAAACATTCAGTACTTC
j_gene: TRBJ2-1; abundance: -; v_gene: TRBV15; d_gene: -; CDR3aa: CATSSRDGTYNEQFF; CDR3nt: TGTGCCACCAGCAGTAGGGACGGAACTTACAATGAGCAGTTCTTC
j_gene: TRBJ2-2; abundance: -; v_gene: TRBV10-3; d_gene: -; CDR3aa: CAISESLSREYTGELFF; CDR3nt: TGTGCCATCAGTGAGTCGCTTTCGCGGGAATACACCGGGGAGCTGTTTTTT
j_gene: TRBJ2-1; abundance: -; v_gene: TRBV29-1; d_gene: -; CDR3aa: CSVGGGGNEQFF; CDR3nt: TGCAGCGTTGGGGGAGGAGGAAATGAGCAGTTCTTC
j_gene: TRBJ2-5; abundance: -; v_gene: TRBV19; d_gene: TRBD1; CDR3aa: CASQPYPGGEETQYF; CDR3nt: TGTGCCAGTCAACCCTATCCAGGGGGTGAAGAGACCCAGTACTTC
j_gene: TRBJ2-7; abundance: few; v_gene: TRBV20-1; d_gene: -; CDR3aa: CSARDLRGKGTYEQYF; CDR3nt: TGCAGTGCTAGAGATCTGAGGGGAAAAGGGACCTACGAGCAGTACTTC
j_gene: TRBJ2-1; abundance: -; v_gene: TRBV29-1; d_gene: -; CDR3aa: CTVSVTGHEQFF; CDR3nt: TGCACCGTCTCTGTGACAGGACATGAGCAGTTCTTC
j_gene: TRBJ2-3; abundance: many; v_gene: TRBV29-1; d_gene: -; CDR3aa: CSVVLGVGPDTQYF; CDR3nt: TGCAGCGTTGTGCTGGGAGTGGGGCCAGATACGCAGTATTTT
j_gene: TRBJ1-5; abundance: few; v_gene: TRBV28; d_gene: -; CDR3aa: CASRGVVRAIRGNQPQHF; CDR3nt: TGTGCCAGCAGGGGGGTAGTCAGGGCGATCCGTGGCAATCAGCCCCAGCATTTT